Listed below are T cell receptor beta chains from one sample, sequenced in a study of blood T cells in healthy people across ages. TCRdb passed the 5' RACE reads through MiXCR, listing each CDR3 protein once. The sample yields roughly 1,000,000 distinct CDR3 sequences, roughly a quarter seen once. This sample also belongs to another study, concerning T cells of mothers and their children.

The sequenced sample was blood. The source of these receptors is a girl aged 2 to 9 in good health. The CDR3 runs from the conserved cysteine through the conserved F or W. The D gene is left open where the match is weak. Size values are once, few and many counts, or a class for expanded clones, and some rows have none.

TRBJ2-2 | . | TRBV20-1 | many | TGCAGTGCTAGAGATCGGGGGAACACCGGGGAGCTGTTTTTT | CSARDRGNTGELFF
TRBJ2-2 | TRBD2 | TRBV11-3 | few | TGTGCCAGCAGCTTAGCGGGAGGGCCGGCCGGGGAGCTGTTTTTT | CASSLAGGPAGELFF
TRBJ2-7 | . | TRBV4-1 | . | TGCGCCAGCAGCCCGTTACTAGGAGATTCGGACGAGCAGTACTTC | CASSPLLGDSDEQYF
TRBJ2-3 | . | TRBV4-3 | . | TGCGCCAGCAGCCAAGAGGGAGTAGCACACACAGATACGCAGTATTTT | CASSQEGVAHTDTQYF
TRBJ2-5 | . | TRBV24-1 | . | TGTGCCACCAGTGATTTTGTAAATACCCAGTACTTC | CATSDFVNTQYF
TRBJ2-1 | TRBD2 | TRBV20-1 | few | TGCAGTGCTGGAGCGGGAAAGGGAGTCAATGAGCAGTTCTTC | CSAGAGKGVNEQFF
TRBJ2-3 | TRBD2 | TRBV7-9 | few | TGTGCCAGCAGCGCCAGCGGGGGGGCGGCAGATACGCAGTATTTT | CASSASGGAADTQYF
TRBJ2-3 | TRBD1 | TRBV6-4 | few | TGTGCCAGCAGTGAGGGACAGACTGATGCAGATACGCAGTATTTT | CASSEGQTDADTQYF
TRBJ2-4 | . | TRBV20-1 | once | TGCAGTGCTAGAGATGATAAAGGGGGGGTTGTGGACAAAAACATTCAGTACTTC | CSARDDKGGVVDKNIQYF
TRBJ2-5 | . | TRBV29-1 | . | TGCAGCGGGACCGAAACTGAAGAGCAATACTTC | CSGTETEEQYF
TRBJ2-3 | . | TRBV29-1 | . | TGCAGCGCCCGAGGGGGGAACACAGATACGCAGTATTTT | CSARGGNTDTQYF
TRBJ2-5 | . | TRBV5-6 | few | TGCGCCAGCACCTCGGGCAGGGGGGAGCAAGAGACCCAGTACTTC | CASTSGRGEQETQYF
TRBJ2-3 | TRBD2 | TRBV10-3 | few | TGTGCCATCAGTGATAATAGCGGGGGGCCCCCAGATACGCAGTATTTT | CAISDNSGGPPDTQYF
TRBJ1-5 | TRBD1 | TRBV10-3 | . | TGTGCCATCAGCACAGGGGATCAGCCCCAGCATTTT | CAISTGDQPQHF